A selection of T cell receptor beta chains follows, all from one sample in a study of Ad26.COV2.S vaccination and SARS-CoV-2 variants. The repertoire was sequenced with immunoSEQ multiplex PCR; TCRdb's copy has only in-frame clones and lacks some. The data contain a few hundred thousand clones, 87% of them singletons. The sample in question was peripheral blood, obtained in a trial of Ad26.COV2.S vaccine versus placebo. These receptors came from a person aged 18-65 years who received the Ad26.COV2.S COVID-19 vaccine or a placebo. Each CDR3 is given with its conserved first and last residue.

CDR3 protein: CASTIGQGNSPLHF; V gene: TRBV7-2; J gene: TRBJ1-6
CDR3 protein: CASSPRNTGELFF; V gene: TRBV7-2; J gene: TRBJ2-2
CDR3 protein: CASSPMGLAGGPDTQYF; V gene: TRBV18; J gene: TRBJ2-3
CDR3 protein: CASSLGTGVSPLHF; V gene: TRBV3-1/TRBV3-2; J gene: TRBJ1-6
CDR3 protein: CAISGGGTDTQYF; V gene: TRBV10-3; J gene: TRBJ2-3
CDR3 protein: CASSKGGVGAPKSGELFF; V gene: TRBV6-2/TRBV6-3; J gene: TRBJ2-2
CDR3 protein: CASSRTKTGTIINEQFF; V gene: TRBV11-2; J gene: TRBJ2-1
CDR3 protein: CASSLDRSGANTEAFF; V gene: TRBV5-4; J gene: TRBJ1-1
CDR3 protein: CASSIVPGANTEAFF; V gene: TRBV19; J gene: TRBJ1-1
CDR3 protein: CASSPGGDYGYTF; V gene: TRBV18; J gene: TRBJ1-2
CDR3 protein: CASSLGWGQGTGNTIYF; V gene: TRBV27; J gene: TRBJ1-3
CDR3 protein: CASSLVTGSYEQYF; V gene: TRBV7-2; J gene: TRBJ2-7
CDR3 protein: CASLLAVSYEQYF; V gene: TRBV6-6; J gene: TRBJ2-7
CDR3 protein: CASSFSRDTEAFF; V gene: TRBV12-3/TRBV12-4; J gene: TRBJ1-1
CDR3 protein: CAISVWEGGRSYGYTF; V gene: TRBV10-3; J gene: TRBJ1-2
CDR3 protein: CASSPTGGTGNSPLHF; V gene: TRBV18; J gene: TRBJ1-6
CDR3 protein: CASSQKPGQNTEAFF; V gene: TRBV4-2; J gene: TRBJ1-1
CDR3 protein: CASSEFRFYEQYF; V gene: TRBV12-3/TRBV12-4; J gene: TRBJ2-7
CDR3 protein: CASSPALRDRGVRELFF; V gene: TRBV18; J gene: TRBJ2-2
CDR3 protein: CSVEVRSVNTEAFF; V gene: TRBV29-1; J gene: TRBJ1-1
CDR3 protein: CASGFGVDTEAFF; V gene: TRBV12-5; J gene: TRBJ1-1
CDR3 protein: CASRLTVTGELFF; V gene: TRBV5-1; J gene: TRBJ2-2
CDR3 protein: CASSLGTSGITYEQYF; V gene: TRBV27; J gene: TRBJ2-7
CDR3 protein: CASSFLTEGPTGELFF; V gene: TRBV5-1; J gene: TRBJ2-2
CDR3 protein: CASSVLGIMNTEAFF; V gene: TRBV9; J gene: TRBJ1-1
CDR3 protein: CASLPGQGYGYTF; V gene: TRBV28; J gene: TRBJ1-2
CDR3 protein: CASSSWDRALSYF; V gene: TRBV5-6; J gene: TRBJ2-4
CDR3 protein: CASSHTVVGRASSSPLHF; V gene: TRBV3-1/TRBV3-2; J gene: TRBJ1-6
CDR3 protein: CASSPPAGAGEAFF; V gene: TRBV18; J gene: TRBJ1-1
CDR3 protein: CASSHGTDPIAFTF; V gene: TRBV5-4; J gene: TRBJ1-2
CDR3 protein: CASSQQGLAGGGRTDTQYF; V gene: TRBV4-3; J gene: TRBJ2-3
CDR3 protein: CASSLQQGNTEAFF; V gene: TRBV7-9; J gene: TRBJ1-1